The subject of this entry is one T cell receptor beta chain. The antigen is unknown. The germline V and J ends were trimmed by 5 bases and 6 bases, with 11 bases remaining between them. The CDR3 has 12 residues. The germline gives CDR1 SGHTA, CDR2 FQGNSA. The sample comes from a study of graft-versus-host responses after intestinal transplantation. Across the whole study: All recipients got anti-thymocyte globulin induction, then tacrolimus and steroids for about 3 years.

Overall study findings and caveats: Maximum circulating GvH clone levels tracked with early post-transplant HvG decreases. Researchers found GvH clones in recipient marrow, and some showed up first in ileum or blood. Graft-versus-host to host-versus-graft clonal ratios in allografts were high in patients with graft-donor T cell macrochimerism.

This table comes from immunoSEQ multiplex PCR, and its TCRdb copy is limited to in-frame clones, with some not included. Of around 89,000 clones listed, about nine tenths are singletons. The sample was unstimulated CD8+ T cells sorted from spleen or lymph node cells, taken before transplant. The V and J genes are TRBV7-2 and TRBJ2-7; possible D gene TRBD1, 5 bases. The TCR originated in a human donor who was the organ donor for an intestinal transplant. As DNA, the CDR3 is TGTGCCAGCAGCCTCCAGGGAATCGAGCAGTACTTC. Its translation: CASSLQGIEQYF.